The 6 T cell receptor beta chains below all came from one sample that was sequenced in a study of Graves' ophthalmopathy and Graves' hyperthyroidism. As the template, RNA transcripts were used to amplify TCR beta CDR3 regions. An opening RT-PCR round employed HTBI primers and preceded a second-round multiplex PCR. Each CDR3 protein is one row after TCRdb ran MiXCR on the multiplex PCR reads. The sample lists approximately 540,000 distinct CDR3 sequences, 35% to 45% occurring once. Input material: peripheral blood or thyroid tissue (not recorded which). The receptors stem from an adult man with Graves' hyperthyroidism.

The gene calls are TRBV24-1 and TRBJ1-2; D is ambiguous. Germline loops: CDR1 KGHDR, CDR2 SFDVKD. V lost 3 bases and J 0 bases, leaving 10 bases between the germline ends. The CDR3 extends over 15 amino acids. The CDR3 reads CATSDAGIANYGYTF. Here the CDR3 DNA reads TGTGCCACCAGTGATGCCGGGATAGCTAACTATGGCTACACCTTC.

This clonotype was seen at least ten times. This rearrangement joins TRBV5-8 to TRBJ1-4, with TRBD1 as a possible D gene (5 bases). Trimming took 0 bases from V and 3 from J, leaving 9 bases between them. The CDR3 covers 15 residues. Germline assignment: CDR1 SGHTS and CDR2 YDEGEE. Here the CDR3 reads CASSLGRVANEKLFF. DNA of the CDR3: TGTGCCAGCAGCTTGGGCAGGGTGGCTAATGAAAAACTGTTTTTT.

This clonotype was found many times. CDR3 in DNA: TGTGCCAGCTCACGCATCGGGACAGGGGCGACCGGGGAGCTGTTTTTT. Translating it yields CASSRIGTGATGELFF. The J gene is TRBJ2-2, the V gene TRBV6-1, with 10 bases fitting TRBD1. Per the germline V gene, CDR1 is MNHNS and CDR2 is SASEGT. V was clipped by 8 bases and J by 5 bases; unmatched bases: 11. The CDR3 is 16 residues long.

This clonotype showed up many times. The chain carries TRBV11-2 and TRBJ2-2; either TRBD1 or TRBD2 may supply D (5 bases each). Germline-derived CDR1 and CDR2 are SGHAT and FQNNGV. V dropped 3 bases and J dropped 7 bases, with 9 bases sitting between them. This CDR3 region has 13 residues. The CDR3 bases are TGTGCCAGCAGCTTGGGGGATGGCGGGGAGCTGTTTTTT. Its translation is CASSLGDGGELFF.

The table lists this clonotype with many counts. The chain employs TRBV12-3 or TRBV12-4 and TRBJ2-7; 8 bases agree with TRBD2. V lost 5 bases and J lost 6; bases outside the gene matches: 9. There are 14 residues in the CDR3. The CDR3 reads CASSPRGSGVEQYF. CDR3 in DNA: TGTGCCAGCAGTCCTCGCGGTAGCGGGGTCGAGCAGTACTTC.

This clonotype was observed a few times. The gene calls are TRBV27 and TRBJ1-2; D remains unclear. There are 15 residues in the CDR3. The V end lost 5 bases, the J end lost 3 bases, and 16 bases lay between the germline ends. The germline V gene has CDR1 MNHEY and CDR2 SMNVEV (reference sequence). CDR3 region: CASSPIPGNYYGYTF. DNA for the CDR3: TGTGCCAGCAGTCCTATCCCTGGGAACTACTATGGCTACACCTTC.